The clone carrying this TCR beta chain was seen a few times. Its antigen remains unidentified. Per germline, CDR1 SGDLS and CDR2 YYNGEE. The CDR3 spans 17 residues. V lost 0 bases and J lost 0, with 13 bases in between. Tagging with unique molecular identifiers was a feature of the TCR beta cDNA libraries. TCRdb recomputed calls from the PCR reads with MiXCR, one row per CDR3 protein. Among about 460,000 distinct CDR3 sequences, around 40% were seen once, and the ten largest hold over 10%. These data originate in a study of post-analysis software for immune sequencing data. Overall study findings and caveats: The five TRBV segments detected at higher frequency in patients than in controls included TRBV5-6, TRBV5-1 and TRBV20-1.

The specimen was blood. V and J are TRBV9 and TRBJ2-1; D unclear. The sequence was obtained from a girl between 10 and 17 years old with multiple sclerosis. The CDR3 coding sequence is TGTGCCAGCAGCGTAGGAGGCGGCCGTAGCTCCTACAATGAGCAGTTCTTC. Amino acids: CASSVGGGRSSYNEQFF. Using reference TRBV9 and TRBJ2-1 for the parts outside the CDR3, the full variable domain is DSGVTQTPKHLITATGQRVTLRCSPRSGDLSVYWYQQSLDQGLQFLIQYYNGEERAKGNILERFSAQQFPDLHSELNLSSLELGDSALYFCASSVGGGRSSYNEQFFGPGTRLTVL.